This TCR beta chain was profiled in a study of blood T cell repertoires in COVID-19. Across the study: COVID-19 samples from acute and convalescent phases originated in the United States, Italy and Spain. The cDNA or gDNA used as material had been derived from T cells, B-cell-depleted T cells, or PBMCs.

The authors' processing: Nucleated cell counts were estimated from reference gene primer amplification. Profiled with immunoSEQ multiplex PCR; TCRdb holds only in-frame clones, not every one. Clone size and V and J calls were adopted from that table, with D and trimming inferred from the DNA. The sample yields 130,000 or so clones, roughly 71% seen once. This CDR3 is 15 amino acids long. Trimming left V 3 bases short and J 5 bases short, with 14 bases between. CDR1 is MNHEY and CDR2 is SVGEGT in the germline V gene. This clone was seen a few times. The sequencing sample was made of peripheral blood. The clonotype originates from an elderly man with acute or convalescent COVID-19. J is TRBJ1-5 and V is TRBV6-2 or TRBV6-3, with a possible D match to TRBD1 (5 bases). CDR3 DNA: TGTGCCAGCAGTTATCCACCTTGGGGGGATCAGCCCCAGCATTTT. Translated: CASSYPPWGDQPQHF.